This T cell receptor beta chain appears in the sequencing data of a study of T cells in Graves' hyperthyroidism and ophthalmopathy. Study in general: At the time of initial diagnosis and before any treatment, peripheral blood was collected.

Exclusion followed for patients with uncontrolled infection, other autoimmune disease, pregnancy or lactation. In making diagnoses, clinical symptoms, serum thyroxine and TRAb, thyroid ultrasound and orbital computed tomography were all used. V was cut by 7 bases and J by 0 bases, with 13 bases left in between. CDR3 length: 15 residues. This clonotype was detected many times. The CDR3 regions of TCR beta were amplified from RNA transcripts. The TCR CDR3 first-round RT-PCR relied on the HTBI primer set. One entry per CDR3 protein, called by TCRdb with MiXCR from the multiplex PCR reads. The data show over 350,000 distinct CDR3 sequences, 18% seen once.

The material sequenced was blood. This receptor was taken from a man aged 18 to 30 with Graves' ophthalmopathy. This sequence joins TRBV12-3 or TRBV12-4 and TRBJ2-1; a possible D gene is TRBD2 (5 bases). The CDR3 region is CASKKAESSYNEQFF. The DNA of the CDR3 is TGTGCCAGCAAAAAAGCGGAGAGCTCCTACAATGAGCAGTTCTTC.